The clone carrying this T cell receptor beta chain was seen a few times. Its target is not known. The data were taken from a study of beta chain features in type 1 diabetes. Overall study results and limits: There were fewer insertions and more deletions at the VDJ junctions of type 1 diabetes patients.

Investigators reverse transcribed all isolated RNA, so they sequenced expressed TCRB transcripts. Profiling relied on immunoSEQ multiplex PCR, and the TCRdb table lists in-frame clones only, not all of them. The sample consists of over 700,000 clones, roughly a sixth of them appearing once. CDR3 length equals 17 residues. Trimming removed 1 base from V and 0 bases from J, with 15 bases in between. Germline lookup yields CDR1 SGHAT and CDR2 FQNNGV. This rearrangement joins TRBV11-2 to TRBJ1-2; maybe TRBD1 (5 bases). The receptor was isolated from a woman between 18 and 29 years old in good health. The source material was naive CD4+ T cells from blood. The CDR3 region is CASSLGWGTYPNYGYTF. DNA of the CDR3: TGTGCCAGCAGCTTAGGATGGGGGACCTACCCTAACTATGGCTACACCTTC.